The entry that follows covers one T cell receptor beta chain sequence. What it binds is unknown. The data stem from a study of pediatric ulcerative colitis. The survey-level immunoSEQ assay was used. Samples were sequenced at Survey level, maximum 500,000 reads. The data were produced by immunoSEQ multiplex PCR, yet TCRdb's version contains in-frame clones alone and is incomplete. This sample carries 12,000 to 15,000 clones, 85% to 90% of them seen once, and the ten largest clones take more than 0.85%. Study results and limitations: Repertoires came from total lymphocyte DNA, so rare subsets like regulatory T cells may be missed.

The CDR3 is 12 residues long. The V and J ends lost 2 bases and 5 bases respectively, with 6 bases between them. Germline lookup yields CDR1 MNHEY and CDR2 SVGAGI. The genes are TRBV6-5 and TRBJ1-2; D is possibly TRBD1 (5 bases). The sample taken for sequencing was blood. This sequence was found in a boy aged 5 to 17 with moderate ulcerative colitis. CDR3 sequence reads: CASSYAGYGYTF. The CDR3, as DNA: TGTGCCAGCAGTTACGCAGGGTATGGCTACACCTTC.